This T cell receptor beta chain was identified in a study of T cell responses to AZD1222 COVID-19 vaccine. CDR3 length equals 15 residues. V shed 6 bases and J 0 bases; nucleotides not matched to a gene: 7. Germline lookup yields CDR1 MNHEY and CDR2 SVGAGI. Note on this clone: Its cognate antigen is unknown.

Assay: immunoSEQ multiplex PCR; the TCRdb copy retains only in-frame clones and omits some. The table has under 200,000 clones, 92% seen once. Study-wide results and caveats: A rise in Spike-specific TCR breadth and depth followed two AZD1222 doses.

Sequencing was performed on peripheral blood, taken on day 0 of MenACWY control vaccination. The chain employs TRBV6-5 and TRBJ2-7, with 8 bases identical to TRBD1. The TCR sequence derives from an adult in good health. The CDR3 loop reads CASSSRQGSSYEQYF. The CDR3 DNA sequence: TGTGCCAGCAGCTCTCGACAGGGGAGCTCCTACGAGCAGTACTTC.